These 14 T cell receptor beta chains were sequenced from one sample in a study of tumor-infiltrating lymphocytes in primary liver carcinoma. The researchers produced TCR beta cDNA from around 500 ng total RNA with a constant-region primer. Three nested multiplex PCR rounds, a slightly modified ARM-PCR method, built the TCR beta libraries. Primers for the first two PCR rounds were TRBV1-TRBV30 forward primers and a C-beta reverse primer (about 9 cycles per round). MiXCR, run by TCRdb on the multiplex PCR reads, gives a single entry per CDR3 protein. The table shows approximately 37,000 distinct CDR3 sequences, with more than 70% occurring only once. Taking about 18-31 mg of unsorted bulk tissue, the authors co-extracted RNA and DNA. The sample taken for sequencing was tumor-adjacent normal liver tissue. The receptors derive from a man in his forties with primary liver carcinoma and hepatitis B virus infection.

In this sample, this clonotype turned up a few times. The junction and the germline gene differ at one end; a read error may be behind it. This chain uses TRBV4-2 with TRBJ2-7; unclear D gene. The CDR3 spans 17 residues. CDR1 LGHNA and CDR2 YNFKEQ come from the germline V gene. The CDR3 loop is CVSSQDRFHQPGHEQYF. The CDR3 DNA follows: TGTGTCAGCAGCCAAGATCGGTTCCACCAGCCGGGCCACGAGCAGTACTTC.

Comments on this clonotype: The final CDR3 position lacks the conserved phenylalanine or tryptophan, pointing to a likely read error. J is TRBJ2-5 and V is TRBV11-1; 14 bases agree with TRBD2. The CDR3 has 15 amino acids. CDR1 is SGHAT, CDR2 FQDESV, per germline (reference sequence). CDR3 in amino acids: CTSTLTGLAGETQYS. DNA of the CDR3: TGTACCAGCACCCTCACGGGACTAGCGGGAGAGACTCAGTACTCC.

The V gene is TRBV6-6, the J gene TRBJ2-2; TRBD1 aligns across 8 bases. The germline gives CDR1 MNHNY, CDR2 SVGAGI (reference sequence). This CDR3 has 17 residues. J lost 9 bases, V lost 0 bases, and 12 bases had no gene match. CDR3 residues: CASSYSVQGVGTRELFF. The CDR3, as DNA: TGTGCCAGCAGTTACTCGGTACAGGGGGTGGGGACCCGGGAGCTGTTTTTT.

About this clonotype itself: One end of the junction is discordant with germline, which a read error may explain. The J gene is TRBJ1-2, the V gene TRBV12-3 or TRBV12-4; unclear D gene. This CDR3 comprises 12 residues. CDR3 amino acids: CASSFDQGCYIF. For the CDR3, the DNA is TGTGCCAGCAGTTTCGATCAAGGGTGCTACATCTTC.

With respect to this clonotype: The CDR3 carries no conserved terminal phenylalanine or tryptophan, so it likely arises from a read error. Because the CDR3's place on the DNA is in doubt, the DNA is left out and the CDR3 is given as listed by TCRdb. CDR3 protein: CAISTPGQGFNEHFS. The chain recombines TRBV11-2 with TRBJ2-1; whether TRBD1, the table's D call, matches the DNA was not checked. Counting both end residues, the CDR3 totals 15 amino acids. Germline values: CDR1 SGHAT, CDR2 FQNNGV.

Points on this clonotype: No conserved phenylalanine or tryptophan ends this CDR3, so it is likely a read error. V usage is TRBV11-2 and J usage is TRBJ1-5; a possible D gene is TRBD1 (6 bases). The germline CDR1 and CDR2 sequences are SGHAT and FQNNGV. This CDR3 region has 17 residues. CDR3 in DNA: TGTGCCAGTAGCTTAGTAGGGGTAACAGGGAGTAATCAGCCCCAGCATTTA. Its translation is CASSLVGVTGSNQPQHL.

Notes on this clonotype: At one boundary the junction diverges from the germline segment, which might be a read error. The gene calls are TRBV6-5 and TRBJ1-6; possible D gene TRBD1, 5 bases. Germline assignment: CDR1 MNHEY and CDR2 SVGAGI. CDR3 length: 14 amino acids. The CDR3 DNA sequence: TGTGTCAGCGGTCGTGAGGACACAAATTCACCCCTCCACTTT. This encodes CVSGREDTNSPLHF.

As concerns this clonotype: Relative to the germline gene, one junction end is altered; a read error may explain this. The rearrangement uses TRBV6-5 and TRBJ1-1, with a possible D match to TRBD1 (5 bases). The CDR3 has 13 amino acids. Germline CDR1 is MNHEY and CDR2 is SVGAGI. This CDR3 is CVSRAAGPGDAFF. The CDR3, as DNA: TGTGTCAGCAGGGCGGCAGGACCGGGCGATGCTTTCTTT.

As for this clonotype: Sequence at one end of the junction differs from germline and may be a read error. The CDR3 reads CANSEGTGGFDEQYF. DNA of the CDR3: TGTGCCAACAGTGAAGGAACAGGGGGCTTCGACGAGCAGTACTTC. The chain links TRBV6-1 to TRBJ2-7, with 9 positions matching TRBD1. The CDR3 is made up of 15 amino acids. Germline V gene data show CDR1 as MNHNS and CDR2 as SASEGT.

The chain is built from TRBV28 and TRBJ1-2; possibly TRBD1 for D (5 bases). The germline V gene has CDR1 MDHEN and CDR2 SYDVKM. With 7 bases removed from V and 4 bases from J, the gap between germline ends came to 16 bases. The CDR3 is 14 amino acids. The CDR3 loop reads CASNTPGLIYGYTF. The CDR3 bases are TGTGCCAGCAATACGCCGGGACTCATCTATGGCTACACCTTC.

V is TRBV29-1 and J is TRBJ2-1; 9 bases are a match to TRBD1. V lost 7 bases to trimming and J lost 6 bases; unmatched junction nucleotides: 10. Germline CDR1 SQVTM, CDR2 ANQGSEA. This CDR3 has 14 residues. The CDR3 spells CSAFGTGWGNEQFF. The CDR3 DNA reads TGCAGCGCCTTCGGGACAGGGTGGGGCAATGAGCAGTTCTTC.

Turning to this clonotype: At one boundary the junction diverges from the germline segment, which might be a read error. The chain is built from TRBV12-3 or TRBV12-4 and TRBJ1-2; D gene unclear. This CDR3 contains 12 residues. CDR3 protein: CASSTGYYGNTF. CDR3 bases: TGTGCCAGTAGCACGGGTTACTATGGCAACACCTTC.

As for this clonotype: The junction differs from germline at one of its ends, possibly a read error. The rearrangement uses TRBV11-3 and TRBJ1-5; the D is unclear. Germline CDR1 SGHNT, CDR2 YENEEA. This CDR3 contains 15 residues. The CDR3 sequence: CASILDLWVAQPRHF. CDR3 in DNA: TGTGCCAGCATCTTAGATCTGTGGGTGGCTCAGCCCCGGCATTTT.

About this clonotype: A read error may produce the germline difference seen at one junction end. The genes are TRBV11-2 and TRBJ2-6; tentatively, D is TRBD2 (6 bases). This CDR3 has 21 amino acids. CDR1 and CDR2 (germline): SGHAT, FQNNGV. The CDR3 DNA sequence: TGTGCCAGCAGCATGGGGGGAGAGAGGGGCATTTCCATCTCTGGGGCCTACGTCCTGACTTTC. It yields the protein CASSMGGERGISISGAYVLTF.